The clone carrying this T cell receptor (beta chain) was detected once. Its antigen is unknown. These data originate in a study of T cell responses to AZD1222 COVID-19 vaccine. General study points: Donors in the cohort were predominantly white British and more often female, and clonal diversity was possibly underestimated. Only five to seven AZD1222 recipients were seropositive at baseline.

The method was immunoSEQ multiplex PCR; TCRdb's version includes in-frame clones alone and lacks a portion of them. Altogether 110,000 to 150,000 clones are present, approximately 92% being singletons, with the ten largest covering 2.5% to 4%. CDR1 is SGHTA and CDR2 is FQGNSA in the germline V gene. This CDR3 contains 14 residues. V gave up 4 bases and J gave up 4 bases; unmatched junction bases: 6. The chain carries TRBV7-2 and TRBJ2-5, with TRBD2 matching 7 bases. This clonotype was obtained from an adult who received the AZD1222 COVID-19 vaccine. The sequencing used peripheral blood, collected 28 days after the second AZD1222 dose. The CDR3 reads CASSYGGSSETQYF. In nucleotides, the CDR3 is TGTGCCAGCAGCTACGGCGGGAGCTCAGAGACCCAGTACTTC.